This TCR beta chain was sequenced during a study of shared T cell receptors in the human thymus. Here immunoSEQ multiplex PCR was the method, and the copy in TCRdb shows in-frame clones only, minus some. The top ten hold about 0.014% of the sample, which has 500,000 to 550,000 clones, around three quarters seen once. The same data also went into a second study, on human thymus T cells. From that report: In corrective heart surgery, resections were taken, and these provided the thymus tissue.

Sequenced input: thymocytes. The TCR sequence derives from a boy in the first two years of life with a congenital heart defect.

The CDR3 reads CASSYRWREYEQYF. Here the CDR3 DNA reads TGTGCCAGCAGTTACCGCTGGCGGGAGTACGAGCAGTACTTC. V gene TRBV6-5 combines with J gene TRBJ2-7; 7 nucleotides agree with TRBD2. Germline V gene sequence: CDR1 MNHEY, CDR2 SVGAGI. V lost 2 bases, J lost 4 bases, and 5 bases stayed unmatched. CDR3 length: 14 residues.